This T cell receptor (beta chain) was captured in a study of T cell repertoires in ileal Crohn's disease. Study as a whole: Every patient was operated on for stricturing (roughly 61%) or penetrating (approximately 40%) complications.

With 3 bases clipped from V and 13 bases from J, the junction kept 21 bases outside the gene matches. The CDR3 consists of 18 residues. Germline CDR1 is SGDLS and CDR2 is YYNGEE. Findings and caveats of the study: Active smokers at surgery had more clonal expansions than non-smokers.

A word on this clone: What it recognizes is unknown.

Each sample's TCRB immunosequencing used roughly 500 nanograms of biopsy DNA. Using immunoSEQ multiplex PCR, the repertoire was profiled, and TCRdb retains in-frame clones only, with some absent. In the table there are 7,000 to 9,500 clones, approximately 96% of which are singletons. Material for sequencing was ileal tissue. The genes are TRBV9 and TRBJ1-6; 8 bases align to TRBD1. The clonotype was recovered from an adult with Crohn's disease. The CDR3 loop is CASSGSGTGIGGVWPLHF. Written as DNA, the CDR3 is TGTGCCAGCAGCGGATCCGGGACAGGCATTGGGGGGGTATGGCCCCTCCACTTT.